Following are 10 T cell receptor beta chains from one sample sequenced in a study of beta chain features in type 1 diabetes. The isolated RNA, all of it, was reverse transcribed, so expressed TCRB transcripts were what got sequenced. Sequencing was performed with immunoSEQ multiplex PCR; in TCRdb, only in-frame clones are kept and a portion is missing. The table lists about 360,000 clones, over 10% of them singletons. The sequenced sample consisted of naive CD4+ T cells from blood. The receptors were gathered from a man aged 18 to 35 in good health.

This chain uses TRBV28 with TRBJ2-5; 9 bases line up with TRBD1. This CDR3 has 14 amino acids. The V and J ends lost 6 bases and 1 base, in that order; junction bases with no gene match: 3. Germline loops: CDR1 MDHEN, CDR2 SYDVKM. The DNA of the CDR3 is TGTGCCAGCAGCTGGACAGGGGTCCAAGAGACCCAGTACTTC. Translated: CASSWTGVQETQYF.

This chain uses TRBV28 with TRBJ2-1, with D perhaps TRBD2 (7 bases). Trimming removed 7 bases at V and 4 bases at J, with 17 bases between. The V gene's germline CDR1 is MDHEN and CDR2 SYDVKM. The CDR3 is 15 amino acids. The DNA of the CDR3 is TGTGCCAGCACCGCCAGGGGTAGCGGGTACAATGAGCAGTTCTTC. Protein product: CASTARGSGYNEQFF.

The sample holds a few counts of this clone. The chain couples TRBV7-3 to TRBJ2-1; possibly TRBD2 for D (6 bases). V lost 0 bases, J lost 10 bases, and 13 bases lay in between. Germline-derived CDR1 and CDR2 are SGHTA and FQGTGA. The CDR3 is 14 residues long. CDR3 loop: CASSLTSTGEEQFF. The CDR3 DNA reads TGTGCCAGCAGCTTAACGTCGACGGGAGAGGAGCAGTTCTTC.

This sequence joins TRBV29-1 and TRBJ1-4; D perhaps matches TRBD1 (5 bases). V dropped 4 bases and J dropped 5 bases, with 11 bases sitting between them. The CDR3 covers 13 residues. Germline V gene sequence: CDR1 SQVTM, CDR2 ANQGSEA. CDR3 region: CSVAAGINEKLFF. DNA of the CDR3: TGCAGCGTTGCGGCAGGGATAAATGAAAAACTGTTTTTT.

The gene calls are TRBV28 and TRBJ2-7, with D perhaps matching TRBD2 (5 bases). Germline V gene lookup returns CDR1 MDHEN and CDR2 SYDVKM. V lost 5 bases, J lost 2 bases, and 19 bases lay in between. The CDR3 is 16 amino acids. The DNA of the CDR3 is TGTGCCAGCAGTGCTCCCGGACGGGGATTGGCCTACGAGCAGTACTTC. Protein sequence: CASSAPGRGLAYEQYF.

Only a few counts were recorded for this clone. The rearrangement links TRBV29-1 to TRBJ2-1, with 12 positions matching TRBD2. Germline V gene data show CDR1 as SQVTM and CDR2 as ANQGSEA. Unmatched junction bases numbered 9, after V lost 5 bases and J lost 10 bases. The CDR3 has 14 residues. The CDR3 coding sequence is TGCAGCGTTAGTCTAGCGGGGGGGCCTTGGGAGCAGTTCTTC. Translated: CSVSLAGGPWEQFF.

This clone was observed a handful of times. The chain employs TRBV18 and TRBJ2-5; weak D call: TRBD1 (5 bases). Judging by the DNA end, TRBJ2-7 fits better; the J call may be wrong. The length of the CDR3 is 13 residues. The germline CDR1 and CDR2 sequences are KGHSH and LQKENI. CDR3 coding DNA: TGTGCCAGCTCACCAACCACGACAGACGAGCAGTACTTC. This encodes CASSPTTTDEQYF.

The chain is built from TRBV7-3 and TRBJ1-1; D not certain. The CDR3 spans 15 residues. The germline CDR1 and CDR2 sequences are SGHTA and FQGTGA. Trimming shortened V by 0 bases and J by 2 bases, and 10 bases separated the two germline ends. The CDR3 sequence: CASSLTTTGNTEAFF. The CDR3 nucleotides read TGTGCCAGCAGCTTAACGACGACGGGTAACACTGAAGCTTTCTTT.

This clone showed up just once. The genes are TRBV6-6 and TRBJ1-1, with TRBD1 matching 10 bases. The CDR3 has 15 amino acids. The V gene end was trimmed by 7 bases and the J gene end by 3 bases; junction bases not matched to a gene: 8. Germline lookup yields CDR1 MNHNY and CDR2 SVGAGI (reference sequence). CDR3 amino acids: CASNSPGTGDTEAFF. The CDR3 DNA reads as TGTGCCAGCAACTCTCCCGGGACAGGGGACACTGAAGCTTTCTTT.

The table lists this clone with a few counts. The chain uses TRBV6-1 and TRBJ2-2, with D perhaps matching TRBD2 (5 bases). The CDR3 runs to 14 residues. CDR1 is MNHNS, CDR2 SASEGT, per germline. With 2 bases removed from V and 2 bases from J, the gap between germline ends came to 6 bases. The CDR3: CASSEPGNTGELFF. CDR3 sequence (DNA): TGTGCCAGCAGTGAACCGGGAAACACCGGGGAGCTGTTTTTT.